One sample yielded the 20 T cell receptor beta chains listed below, sequenced in a study of T cells in Graves' hyperthyroidism and ophthalmopathy. Amplification of TCR beta CDR3 regions used RNA as the template. The study used the HTBI primer set for a first-round RT-PCR of the TCR CDR3. Using its own MiXCR run on the multiplex PCR reads, TCRdb lists one record per CDR3 protein. This sample has 530,000 or so distinct CDR3 sequences, with around 42% found just once. The sample comprised peripheral blood or thyroid tissue (not recorded which). The receptors here all came from a young woman with Graves' hyperthyroidism.

The chain uses TRBV25-1 and TRBJ2-5; D is tentatively TRBD1 or TRBD2 (6 bases each). Germline values: CDR1 MGHDK, CDR2 SYGVNS. CDR3 length: 11 amino acids. Trimming cost V 11 bases and J 5 bases, with 12 bases left between them. CDR3: CARGGWETQYF. CDR3 nucleotides: TGTGCCCGAGGGGGGTGGGAGACCCAGTACTTC.

This clonotype was seen ten or more times. The chain joins TRBV19 to TRBJ1-1; D unresolved. The V and J ends lost 7 bases and 1 base respectively, with 10 bases between them. This CDR3 is built from 13 residues. Germline assignment: CDR1 LNHDA and CDR2 SQIVND (reference sequence). For the CDR3, the DNA is TGTGCCAGTACCACGGGAGCGAACACTGAAGCTTTCTTT. Its protein is CASTTGANTEAFF.

The J gene is TRBJ1-6, the V gene TRBV9, with 10 bases that match TRBD1. The germline CDR1 and CDR2 sequences are SGDLS and YYNGEE. Trimming cost V 0 bases and J 9 bases; bases outside gene matches: 0. This CDR3 has 14 amino acids. Here the CDR3 reads CASSVGQGASPLHF. The CDR3 DNA sequence: TGTGCCAGCAGCGTAGGACAGGGGGCTTCACCCCTCCACTTT.

This clonotype was observed at least ten times. V usage is TRBV19 and J usage is TRBJ1-2; 8 bases fit TRBD1. After removal of 5 bases from V and 5 bases from J, the junction contained 13 bases not matched to a gene. This CDR3 region has 16 residues. Germline-derived CDR1 and CDR2 are LNHDA and SQIVND (reference sequence). This chain's CDR3 is CASSPPWDRRGYGYTF. The CDR3, as DNA: TGTGCCAGTAGTCCCCCCTGGGACAGGCGCGGTTATGGCTACACCTTC.

This clonotype was seen at least ten times. The chain has TRBV7-6 and TRBJ1-3, with a tentative D call TRBD1 (6 bases). Germline CDR1 and CDR2: SGHVS and FNYEAQ. The CDR3 runs to 18 residues. Between the trimmed V and J ends, which lost 4 bases and 0 bases, there was a span of 19 bases. This CDR3 reads CASSWGWGHRDSGNTIYF. The CDR3 region has the DNA TGTGCCAGCAGCTGGGGGTGGGGACACCGGGACTCTGGAAACACCATATATTTT. Using reference TRBV7-6 and TRBJ1-3 for the parts outside the CDR3, the full variable domain is GAGVSQSPRYKVTKRGQDVALRCDPISGHVSLYWYRQALGQGPEFLTYFNYEAQQDKSGLPNDRFSAERPEGSISTLTIQRTEQRDSAMYRCASSWGWGHRDSGNTIYFGEGSWLTVV.

The gene calls are TRBV20-1 and TRBJ2-5; D uncertain. V gave up 6 bases and J gave up 5 bases, with 16 bases separating them. Germline lookup yields CDR1 DFQATT and CDR2 SNEGSKA (reference sequence). The CDR3 extends over 13 amino acids. The CDR3 nucleotides are TGCAGTGCCACGCCCGGAGAAGAGGAGACCCAGTACTTC. It codes for CSATPGEEETQYF.

This sequence joins TRBV2 and TRBJ1-5; perhaps TRBD1 as D (6 bases). This CDR3 has 16 amino acids. Trimming stripped 8 bases from V and 4 bases from J, with 21 bases between. The germline gives CDR1 SNHLY, CDR2 FYNNEI. The CDR3 DNA follows: TGTGCCAGCTCACCTCGAGGGACACTAGTAAATCAGCCCCAGCATTTT. It translates to CASSPRGTLVNQPQHF.

V is TRBV6-6 and J is TRBJ2-5; 9 nucleotides match TRBD1. The CDR3 totals 16 residues. V lost 5 bases to trimming and J lost 5 bases; unmatched junction nucleotides: 12. Germline assignment: CDR1 MNHNY and CDR2 SVGAGI (reference sequence). The CDR3 DNA sequence: TGTGCCAGCAGTCGAACAGGGGGCGGGAGTACCGAGACCCAGTACTTC. This gives the protein CASSRTGGGSTETQYF.

As to this clonotype: The limits of the CDR3 on the DNA are not certain, so only TCRdb's listed CDR3 is given. The V and J genes are TRBV20-1 and TRBJ1-6; the table's D call, TRBD1, was not checked against the DNA. The CDR3 is 13 amino acids in total, end residues counted. CDR1 DFQATT and CDR2 SNEGSKA come from the germline V gene (reference sequence). The CDR3 is CSSSGQANSPLHF.

This clonotype was observed many times. The chain recombines TRBV19 with TRBJ1-3; 9 bases match TRBD1. The CDR3 contains 18 residues. The junction had 13 bases not matched to a gene; V was cut back by 4 bases and J by 3 bases. Germline V gene data show CDR1 as LNHDA and CDR2 as SQIVND (reference sequence). For the CDR3, the DNA is TGTGCCAGTAGTACGCCGGGACAGGGATTTGATTTTGGAAACACCATATATTTT. Protein sequence: CASSTPGQGFDFGNTIYF.

About this clonotype itself: One base away lies a much larger clone, so this may be a sequencing read error. This chain links TRBV10-3 with TRBJ1-2; the D is unclear. The CDR3 length is 14 residues. CDR1 and CDR2 (germline): ENHRY, SYGVKD. This chain's CDR3 is CVSSEEALGYGYTF. The CDR3 DNA reads as TGTGTCAGCAGTGAAGAGGCGCTGGGCTATGGCTACACCTTC.

This clonotype has ten or more counts. This chain connects TRBV11-1 to TRBJ1-2; weak D call: TRBD1 (6 bases). The germline V gene has CDR1 SGHAT and CDR2 FQDESV (reference sequence). The CDR3 is made up of 15 amino acids. Between the trimmed V and J ends, which lost 5 bases and 0 bases, there was a span of 13 bases. This chain's CDR3 is CASSSGTPANYGYTF. The CDR3 nucleotides are TGTGCCAGCAGCAGTGGGACACCGGCTAACTATGGCTACACCTTC.

The chain couples TRBV25-1 to TRBJ2-7, with D perhaps matching TRBD1 or TRBD2 (5 bases each). CDR3 size: 13 residues. Germline CDR1 MGHDK, CDR2 SYGVNS. Trimming left V 6 bases short and J 7 bases short, with 16 bases between. In DNA, the CDR3 is TGTGCCAGCAGACGGGACGCCTTAAATGAGCAGTACTTC. Its translation: CASRRDALNEQYF.

The V and J genes are TRBV29-1 and TRBJ1-2, with 7 bases that match TRBD1. The V gene's germline CDR1 is SQVTM and CDR2 ANQGSEA. V was pared by 4 bases and J by 7 bases, with 12 bases of the junction left unmatched. CDR3 length equals 14 residues. The CDR3 sequence is CSVGQGRGVFGYTF. Here the CDR3 DNA reads TGCAGCGTTGGACAGGGTAGGGGCGTCTTTGGCTACACCTTC.

This chain links TRBV20-1 with TRBJ2-5; 7 bases fit TRBD2. The CDR3 runs to 14 residues. Germline V gene sequence: CDR1 DFQATT, CDR2 SNEGSKA (reference sequence). V lost 7 bases to trimming and J lost 5 bases; unmatched junction nucleotides: 13. CDR3 residues: CSVRGAAGRETQYF. CDR3 bases: TGCAGTGTCAGAGGGGCAGCGGGAAGGGAGACCCAGTACTTC.

As concerns this clonotype: Since no conserved phenylalanine or tryptophan closes the CDR3, a read error is the likely cause. The chain combines TRBV7-9 with TRBJ1-2; D not certain. V shed 3 bases and J shed 8 bases, with 10 bases lying between them. Germline lookup yields CDR1 SEHNR and CDR2 FQNEAQ (reference sequence). The CDR3 extends over 12 amino acids. The CDR3 spells CASSLVGKGYTL. In DNA form, the CDR3 reads TGTGCCAGCAGCTTGGTAGGGAAAGGCTACACCCTC.

This clonotype was seen at least ten times. The rearrangement links TRBV27 to TRBJ1-2; possibly TRBD1 for D (5 bases). Germline CDR1 and CDR2: MNHEY and SMNVEV (reference sequence). The CDR3 extends over 14 amino acids. V was cut by 5 bases and J by 4 bases, with 14 bases left in between. The CDR3 bases are TGTGCCAGCAGTCCCCGGGGGGGAGGCTATGGCTACACCTTC. It encodes CASSPRGGGYGYTF.

Ten or more counts support this clonotype. The V gene is TRBV9, the J gene TRBJ1-5; maybe TRBD1 (5 bases). The germline V gene encodes CDR1 SGDLS and CDR2 YYNGEE. V lost 0 bases and J lost 7, with 14 bases in between. This CDR3 is 15 amino acids long. CDR3 bases: TGTGCCAGCAGCGTAGGTCTGGGGACGAACCAGCCCCAGCATTTT. This encodes CASSVGLGTNQPQHF.

On this clonotype itself: This could be a read error, since a much larger clone is one nucleotide away. V usage is TRBV6-6 and J usage is TRBJ1-4; D is perhaps TRBD1 (5 bases). The ends were cut back, 2 bases at V and 7 bases at J, with 11 bases in the middle. The CDR3 is 14 residues long. CDR1 and CDR2 (germline): MNHNY, SVGAGI (reference sequence). CDR3 sequence reads: CASSYGRVGEKLFF. DNA for the CDR3: TGTGCCAGCAGTTACGGCAGGGTAGGTGAAAAACTGTTTTTT.

The gene calls are TRBV20-1 and TRBJ2-2; TRBD2 matches 9 bases. This CDR3 comprises 14 residues. The J segment lost 3 bases and the V segment lost 6 bases, leaving 5 bases of the junction unmatched. CDR1 and CDR2 (germline): DFQATT, SNEGSKA (reference sequence). The CDR3 sequence is CSATAGGDTGELFF. The DNA for the CDR3 is TGCAGTGCGACGGCGGGGGGGGACACCGGGGAGCTGTTTTTT.